This T cell receptor (beta chain) came from a study of Tregs in tolerant kidney transplant recipients. Thawed PBMCs were FACS-sorted into unstimulated CD4+CD25+CD127- regulatory T cells, CD4+CD25- non-regulatory cells, CD4 and CD8 cells. Clones were sequenced by immunoSEQ multiplex PCR, and TCRdb holds only the in-frame ones, with some missing. The profile shows about 240,000 clones, around 81% of them singletons. The CDR3 is 13 residues long. Per germline, CDR1 SGHRS and CDR2 YFSETQ. V was clipped by 3 bases and J by 2 bases, with 8 bases between them. In regard to this clone: Its antigen is undetermined.

Overall study findings and caveats: Expanding Tregs on activated donor B cells appeared to best identify donor-specific TCRbeta clones. No direct test of biological reproducibility was done here.

The receptor's source is a human donor in good health. Material for sequencing was CD4+ T cells from blood. The rearrangement uses TRBV5-1 and TRBJ2-5, with a possible D match to TRBD1 (5 bases). The CDR3 DNA reads TGCGCCAGCAGCTCACAGGCTCAAGAGACCCAGTACTTC. Translated: CASSSQAQETQYF.